What follows are 5 T cell receptor beta chains derived from one specimen sequenced in a study of blood T cells in healthy people across ages. For the second PCR, which ran for about 6 to 11 cycles, a sample-barcoded 5' primer and a J-beta primer mix were used. TCRdb recomputed calls from the 5' RACE reads with MiXCR, one row per CDR3 protein. The sample shows hundreds of thousands of distinct CDR3 sequences, 45% to 50% of them seen only once. Sequences were obtained from blood. These receptors originate from a woman aged 60-75 years in good health.

The chain combines TRBV7-2 with TRBJ2-4, with TRBD1 matching 9 bases. The V gene's germline CDR1 is SGHTA and CDR2 FQGNSA. The length of the CDR3 is 13 residues. The V segment lost 5 bases and the J segment 9 bases; nucleotides outside the gene matches: 5. The CDR3 region is CASSRDREGIQYF. As DNA, the CDR3 is TGTGCCAGCAGCCGGGACAGGGAAGGCATTCAGTACTTC.

The genes are TRBV9 and TRBJ2-3; D not resolved. The CDR3 runs to 14 residues. Trimming took 1 base from V and 0 from J, leaving 6 bases between them. Germline loops: CDR1 SGDLS, CDR2 YYNGEE. The CDR3 here is CASSVRPSTDTQYF. CDR3 nucleotides: TGTGCCAGCAGCGTAAGGCCGAGCACAGATACGCAGTATTTT.

This clonotype was recorded a few times. Its ends do not fully match the called genes, so a read error is possible. This sequence joins TRBV29-1 and TRBJ2-7; no clear D gene. The CDR3 sequence is 12 residues long. Germline lookup yields CDR1 SQVTM and CDR2 ANQGSEA. The CDR3 DNA sequence: TGCAGCGTTGGTGCGGTCTCCGACGAGCAGTACTTC. Translated, it gives CSVGAVSDEQYF.

The V call is TRBV30, the J call TRBJ1-2; a weak D match, TRBD1 (5 bases). With 0 bases removed from V and 9 bases from J, the gap between germline ends came to 14 bases. CDR1 is GTSNPN and CDR2 is SVGIG in the germline V gene (reference sequence). The CDR3 has 13 amino acids. CDR3 amino acids: CAWSVVGLQSYTF. CDR3 DNA sequence: TGTGCCTGGAGTGTTGTGGGGCTTCAGAGCTACACCTTC.

This rearrangement joins TRBV4-1 to TRBJ1-5; D call uncertain. From germline, CDR1 is MGHRA and CDR2 YSYEKL. Trimming cost V 2 bases and J 3 bases, with 5 bases left between them. The CDR3 consists of 13 residues. The CDR3 spells CASSQLPNQPQHF. The CDR3, as DNA: TGCGCCAGCAGCCAATTACCCAATCAGCCCCAGCATTTT.